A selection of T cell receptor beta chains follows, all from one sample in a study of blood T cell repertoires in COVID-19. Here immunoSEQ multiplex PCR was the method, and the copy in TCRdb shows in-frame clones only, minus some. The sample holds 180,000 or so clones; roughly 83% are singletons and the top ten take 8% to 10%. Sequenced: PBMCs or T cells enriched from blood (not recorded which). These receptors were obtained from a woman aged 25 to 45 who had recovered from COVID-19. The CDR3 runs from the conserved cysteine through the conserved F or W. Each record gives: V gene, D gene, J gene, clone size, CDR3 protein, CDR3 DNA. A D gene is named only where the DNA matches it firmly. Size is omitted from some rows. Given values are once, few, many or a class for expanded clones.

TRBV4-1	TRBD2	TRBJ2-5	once	CASSQAGGIGETQYF	TGCGCCAGCAGCCAAGCGGGGGGGATTGGAGAGACCCAGTACTTC
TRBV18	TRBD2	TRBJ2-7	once	CASSPGTSGSNRYEQYF	TGTGCCAGCTCACCCGGGACTAGCGGGAGTAATAGGTACGAGCAGTACTTC
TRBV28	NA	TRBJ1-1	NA	CASSPSVNTEAFF	TGTGCCAGCAGTCCATCGGTGAACACTGAAGCTTTCTTT
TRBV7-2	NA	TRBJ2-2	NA	CASSRGTEAFSGKNGELFF	TGTGCCAGCAGCCGCGGGACAGAAGCCTTTAGCGGGAAGAACGGGGAGCTGTTTTTT
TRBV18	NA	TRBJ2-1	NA	CASSPAGALFGNEQFF	TGTGCCAGCTCACCAGCGGGCGCCCTGTTCGGAAATGAGCAGTTCTTC
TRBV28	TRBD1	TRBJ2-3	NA	CASSRDRVKTDTQYF	TGTGCCAGCAGCCGGGACAGGGTAAAAACAGATACGCAGTATTTT
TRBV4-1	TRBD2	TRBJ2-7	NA	CASSLSRGEPYEQYF	TGCGCCAGCAGCCTATCCCGGGGGGAGCCCTACGAGCAGTACTTC
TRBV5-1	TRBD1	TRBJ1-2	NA	CASSSGQGRDNYGYTF	TGCGCCAGCAGCTCGGGACAGGGCCGGGATAACTATGGCTACACCTTC
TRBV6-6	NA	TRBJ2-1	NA	CASSLPQGGISYNEQFF	TGTGCCAGCAGTCTCCCCCAGGGGGGAATCTCCTACAATGAGCAGTTCTTC
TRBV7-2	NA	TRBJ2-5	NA	CASSLGGRPQETQYF	TGTGCCAGCAGCTTAGGGGGCAGACCCCAAGAGACCCAGTACTTC
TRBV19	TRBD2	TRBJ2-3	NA	CASSPVLAGTQYF	TGTGCCAGTAGTCCCGTACTAGCGGGTACGCAGTATTTT
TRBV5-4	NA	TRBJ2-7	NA	CASSLAKTGRYEQYF	TGTGCCAGCAGCTTGGCGAAGACAGGGAGGTACGAGCAGTACTTC
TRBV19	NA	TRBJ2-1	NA	CASSITAGSSYNEQFF	TGTGCCAGTAGTATAACGGCGGGAAGCTCCTACAATGAGCAGTTCTTC
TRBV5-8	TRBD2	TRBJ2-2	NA	CASSEGLAGVGTGELFF	TGTGCCAGCAGCGAGGGACTAGCGGGAGTAGGCACCGGGGAGCTGTTTTTT
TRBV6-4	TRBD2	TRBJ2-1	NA	CASSETSGRASDEQFF	TGTGCCAGCAGTGAGACTAGCGGGAGGGCCAGCGATGAGCAGTTCTTC
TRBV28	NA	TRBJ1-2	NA	CASSFGYYGYTF	TGTGCCAGCAGTTTCGGGTACTATGGCTACACCTTC
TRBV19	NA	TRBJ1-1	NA	CASSPPTGGGTEAFF	TGTGCCAGTAGTCCGCCGACAGGCGGGGGCACTGAAGCTTTCTTT
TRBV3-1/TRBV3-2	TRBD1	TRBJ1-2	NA	CASSRDRGGYTF	TGTGCCAGCAGCCGCGACAGGGGGGGCTACACCTTC
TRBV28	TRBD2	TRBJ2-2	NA	CASSSHVLAGDAGELFF	TGTGCCAGCAGTTCACATGTACTAGCGGGAGACGCCGGGGAGCTGTTTTTT
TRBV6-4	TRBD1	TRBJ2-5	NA	CASTLTGQLQETQYF	TGTGCCAGCACCTTGACGGGACAGCTTCAAGAGACCCAGTACTTC
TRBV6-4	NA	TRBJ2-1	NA	CASSDLASEMGEQFF	TGTGCCAGCAGTGACTTAGCATCCGAAATGGGTGAGCAGTTCTTC
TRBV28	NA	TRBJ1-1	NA	CATTGTTSEAFF	TGTGCCACCACCGGGACAACGTCTGAAGCTTTCTTT
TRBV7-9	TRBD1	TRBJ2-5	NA	CASSPRDRETQYF	TGTGCCAGCAGCCCCCGGGACAGAGAGACCCAGTACTTC
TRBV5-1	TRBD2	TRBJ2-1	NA	CASSLGLAEAYNEQFF	TGCGCCAGCAGCTTGGGACTAGCGGAGGCCTACAATGAGCAGTTCTTC
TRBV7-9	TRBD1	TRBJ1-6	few	CASSLDPGGSSPLHF	TGTGCCAGCAGCTTAGATCCAGGGGGCAGTTCACCCCTCCACTTT
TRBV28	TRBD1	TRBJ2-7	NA	CASSLLVLWGQGPTYEQYF	TGTGCCAGCAGTCTATTAGTATTGTGGGGACAGGGACCAACCTACGAGCAGTACTTC